Here is one T cell receptor (beta chain) with its context. Antigen: not known. This specimen comes from a study of shared clonotypes between healthy human individuals. General observations from the study: Expectations were that clonotype sharing among donors would be affected by sequencing depth.

The assay ran at deep level. Using immunoSEQ multiplex PCR, the repertoire was profiled, and TCRdb retains in-frame clones only, with some absent. Of about 2 million clones detected, about 95% appear once; the ten largest clones hold roughly 1.2%. The CDR3 covers 13 residues. Trimming took 6 bases from V and 4 from J; bases not matched to a gene: 4. Germline V gene sequence: CDR1 MDHEN, CDR2 SYDVKM. Terminally differentiated effector memory CD45RA+ cells were left out of the naive CD8 fraction, which was CD45RO-negative and positively selected for CCR7. Donors were healthy HIV-negative adults without recent acute infections or vaccinations.

The chain carries TRBV28 and TRBJ2-7; 9 bases fit TRBD1. This TCR derives from a man younger than 30 in good health. Material for sequencing was naive CD8+ T cells sorted from blood. CDR3 loop: CASSGTGPYEQYF. The CDR3 DNA sequence: TGTGCCAGCAGCGGGACAGGGCCTTACGAGCAGTACTTC.